This T cell receptor (beta chain) was sequenced in a study of regulatory T cells in long-lasting Graves disease. Findings and limits, study-wide: Investigators studied peripheral blood only, not thyroid tissue. Lower TCR diversity characterized persistent Graves' patients relative to newly diagnosed patients. There was favoring of TRBV28, TRBJ1-2 and TRBJ2-5 in persistent disease.

The CDR3 is 13 residues long. Germline values: CDR1 SGHAT, CDR2 FQNNGV. With V trimmed by 6 bases and J by 5 bases, 7 bases remained unmatched. This clonotype was seen ten or more times. What it binds is unknown. Sample time point: persistent/refractory GD, antithyroid drugs over 5 years with positive TRAb. Extracted PBMC RNA gave rise to the TCR library. The authors built TCR beta libraries using iRepertoire HTBI primers and Arm-PCR of CDR3 regions. TCRdb used MiXCR to reprocess the multiplex PCR reads, holding one entry per CDR3 protein. Among fewer than 400,000 distinct CDR3 sequences, around 20% were seen once, and the ten largest hold less than 25%.

The V call is TRBV11-2, the J call TRBJ2-7; 7 nucleotides align to TRBD2. This receptor was identified in a female donor with Graves disease. Sequenced here: peripheral blood mononuclear cells (PBMCs), sampled when the disease was refractory, from a patient treated with antithyroid drugs. CDR3: CASSPSTSHEQYF. As DNA, the CDR3 is TGTGCCAGCAGTCCATCGACTAGCCACGAGCAGTACTTC.